This TCR beta chain was profiled in a study of cytomegalovirus exposure and HLA in healthy donors. General observations from the study: According to the study, 160 or so TCR beta chains were cytomegalovirus-associated.

In the PCR, 60 Vbeta and 13 Jbeta primers were used. The repertoire was sequenced with immunoSEQ multiplex PCR; TCRdb's copy has only in-frame clones and lacks some. The data show around 91,000 clones, about 89% seen once. Unmatched junction bases numbered 4, after V lost 4 bases and J lost 0 bases. Per germline, CDR1 SNHLY and CDR2 FYNNEI. This CDR3 is 16 amino acids long. This clone was counted once. What it binds is unknown. This chain uses TRBV2 with TRBJ2-3, with 10 bases matching TRBD2. The sample was PBMCs. This sequence originates from a young man in good health and CMV-seropositive. CDR3 nucleotides: TGTGCCAGCAGTGGAGGACTAGCGGCGAGCACAGATACGCAGTATTTT. Its protein product is CASSGGLAASTDTQYF.